In this sample, the clone carrying this T cell receptor (beta chain) turned up once. The antigen remains unidentified. This table comes from immunoSEQ multiplex PCR, and its TCRdb copy is limited to in-frame clones, with some not included. The sample lists 75,000 to 80,000 clones, about 85% occurring once. The data are from a study of a mutant IDH1 vaccine in newly diagnosed glioma. Time point meaning: week 23, last vaccination. It was 300 ug of mutant IDH1 20-mer peptide that made up each vaccine dose, given with topical imiquimod. Germline CDR1 and CDR2: DFQATT and SNEGSKA (reference sequence). V was trimmed by 5 bases and J by 9 bases, leaving 11 bases between them. This CDR3 is 11 amino acids long.

This material consisted of PBMCs, taken from a glioma patient whose treatment included an IDH1 peptide vaccine. This receptor was identified in a woman in her forties or fifties with glioma. The rearrangement links TRBV20-1 to TRBJ2-1, with D possibly matching TRBD2 (6 bases). Here the CDR3 reads CSARDGSEQFF. The CDR3 nucleotides read TGCAGTGCTCGGGACGGGAGTGAGCAGTTCTTC.